A single sample is the source of the 26 T cell receptor beta chains below, sequenced in a study of blood T cell repertoires in COVID-19. Libraries were prepared by immunoSEQ multiplex PCR; TCRdb keeps only in-frame clonotypes and omits some of them. The sample records tens of thousands of clones, 84% being singletons. Sequencing was performed on peripheral blood. These receptors were taken from a man in his 60s with COVID-19, enrolled during active disease.

The chain links TRBV2 to TRBJ1-1; D gene ambiguous. Germline CDR1 reads SNHLY; CDR2 reads FYNNEI. V lost 5 bases and J 1 base, leaving 11 bases between the germline ends. The CDR3 length is 14 residues. The DNA for the CDR3 is TGTGCCAGCAGTCCAACAGCAAGGAACACTGAAGCTTTCTTT. Translating gives CASSPTARNTEAFF.

The V call is TRBV5-4, the J call TRBJ2-7; a weak D match, TRBD1 (6 bases). This CDR3 has 16 residues. The germline V and J ends were trimmed by 4 bases and 0 bases, with 17 bases remaining between them. Germline CDR1 reads SGHNT; CDR2 reads YYREEE (reference sequence). CDR3 DNA sequence: TGTGCCAGCAGCCCGGGACAAGATAAAGCCTCCTACGAGCAGTACTTC. This translates into CASSPGQDKASYEQYF.

V is TRBV28 and J is TRBJ1-2; unclear D gene. In germline, CDR1 is MDHEN, CDR2 SYDVKM. V dropped 5 bases and J dropped 8 bases, with 18 bases sitting between them. This CDR3 contains 14 residues. CDR3 coding DNA: TGTGCCAGCAGTCCCCCAGGTCGGGGTGACGGCTACACCTTC. Protein sequence: CASSPPGRGDGYTF.

V gene TRBV5-1 combines with J gene TRBJ1-5, with 7 positions matching TRBD1. V lost 2 bases and J lost 5; bases outside the gene matches: 1. In germline, CDR1 is SGHRS, CDR2 YFSETQ. The length of the CDR3 is 13 residues. CDR3 DNA sequence: TGCGCCAGCAGCTTAGACAGGGATCAGCCCCAGCATTTT. This translates into CASSLDRDQPQHF.

The rearrangement uses TRBV12-3 or TRBV12-4 and TRBJ1-6, with 7 bases aligning to TRBD1. This CDR3 spans 13 amino acids. Trimming cost V 7 bases and J 10 bases; bases outside gene matches: 7. The CDR3 coding sequence is TGTGCCAGCACCCAGGGGGGCAGGTCACCCCTCCACTTT. Its translation: CASTQGGRSPLHF.

The chain combines TRBV6-1 with TRBJ1-5; D may be TRBD1 (5 bases). CDR3 length: 14 amino acids. V was shortened by 0 bases and J by 8 bases, with 11 bases between the two germline ends. Germline-derived CDR1 and CDR2 are MNHNS and SASEGT. The CDR3 reads CASSEASWGEPQHF. Here the CDR3 DNA reads TGTGCCAGCAGTGAAGCGTCTTGGGGGGAGCCCCAGCATTTT.

The rearrangement joins TRBV18 to TRBJ2-5; 10 nucleotides agree with TRBD1. The V gene end was trimmed by 7 bases and the J gene end by 5 bases; junction bases not matched to a gene: 7. Looked up from germline, CDR1 is KGHSH and CDR2 is LQKENI. This CDR3 spans 14 amino acids. CDR3 sequence: CASYRDRGAETQYF. In DNA, the CDR3 is TGTGCCAGCTACCGGGACAGGGGCGCCGAGACCCAGTACTTC.

CDR3 residues: CASSLGGQILGNTIYF. The CDR3 DNA reads as TGTGCCAGCAGCTTGGGAGGACAAATTCTCGGCAACACCATATATTTT. The rearrangement joins TRBV5-4 to TRBJ1-3, with D possibly TRBD1 on 5 matching bases. With 0 bases removed from V and 7 bases from J, the gap between germline ends came to 17 bases. Germline values: CDR1 SGHNT, CDR2 YYREEE (reference sequence). This CDR3 has 16 residues.

V is TRBV5-6 and J is TRBJ2-5, with unresolved D. The CDR3 consists of 12 residues. Germline V gene lookup returns CDR1 SGHDT and CDR2 YYEEEE. Trimming removed 9 bases from V and 1 base from J, with 10 bases in between. The CDR3 DNA sequence: TGTGCCACCGGTCCCTTCCAAGAGACCCAGTACTTC. It specifies CATGPFQETQYF.

The chain couples TRBV5-1 to TRBJ2-7; a weak D match, TRBD1 (6 bases). CDR1 is SGHRS and CDR2 is YFSETQ in the germline V gene. Deletions cut 4 bases from V and 9 bases from J, with 14 bases between. The length of the CDR3 is 12 residues. This CDR3 is CASSGWTDRQYF. The CDR3 DNA reads TGCGCCAGCAGCGGATGGACAGACCGGCAGTACTTC. Full variable domain (missing parts from reference TRBV5-1 and TRBJ2-7): KAGVTQTPRYLIKTRGQQVTLSCSPISGHRSVSWYQQTPGQGLQFLFEYFSETQRNKGNFPGRFSGRQFSNSRSEMNVSTLELGDSALYLCASSGWTDRQYFGPGTRLTVT.

This rearrangement joins TRBV4-3 to TRBJ1-2; a possible D gene is TRBD1 (6 bases). Trimming pared 4 bases from V and 4 bases from J, leaving 13 bases between. The CDR3 has 14 amino acids. CDR1 is LGHNA and CDR2 is YSLEER in the germline V gene. The CDR3 DNA reads TGCGCCAGCAGCCCCCCAGCGGGGGCCTATGGCTACACCTTC. It translates to CASSPPAGAYGYTF.

This rearrangement joins TRBV30 to TRBJ1-1, with D perhaps TRBD1 (5 bases). Germline CDR1 and CDR2: GTSNPN and SVGIG (reference sequence). V lost 2 bases to trimming and J lost 4 bases, with 8 bases between them. The CDR3 has 12 residues. Written as DNA, the CDR3 is TGTGCCTGGAGTACGGGGGGCACTGAAGCTTTCTTT. It specifies CAWSTGGTEAFF.

The chain uses TRBV29-1 and TRBJ1-1; 7 positions agree with TRBD1. This CDR3 spans 15 amino acids. V shed 2 bases and J 7 bases; nucleotides not matched to a gene: 13. The germline gives CDR1 SQVTM, CDR2 ANQGSEA. CDR3 DNA: TGCAGCGTTGAAAAGGGGGCCACCCACCAGGGTGAAGCTTTCTTT. It translates to CSVEKGATHQGEAFF.

V is TRBV7-8 and J is TRBJ1-6; TRBD1 is a possible D gene (5 bases). CDR3 length: 16 amino acids. Looked up from germline, CDR1 is SGHVS and CDR2 is FQNEAQ. The V and J ends lost 5 bases and 0 bases respectively, with 11 bases between them. The DNA for the CDR3 is TGTGCCAGCAGCGGAAGACAGCGCTCCTATAATTCACCCCTCCACTTT. Protein product: CASSGRQRSYNSPLHF.

V gene TRBV24-1 combines with J gene TRBJ1-2; D not certain. The CDR3 totals 12 residues. Trimming took 5 bases from V and 3 from J, leaving 6 bases between them. Germline CDR1 KGHDR, CDR2 SFDVKD. The CDR3 sequence is CATSAVDYGYTF. The DNA of the CDR3 is TGTGCCACCAGTGCAGTGGACTATGGCTACACCTTC.

The V gene is TRBV7-3, the J gene TRBJ2-1; TRBD1 matches 7 bases. Germline trimming cut 2 bases from V and 5 bases from J; bases unmatched to any gene: 3. The CDR3 has 14 amino acids. Germline V lookup: CDR1 SGHTA, CDR2 FQGTGA. CDR3 sequence (DNA): TGTGCCAGCAGCTTAGACAGGGATCACAATGAGCAGTTCTTC. The encoded protein is CASSLDRDHNEQFF.

This chain connects TRBV5-1 to TRBJ2-2, with D unclear. Germline V gene sequence: CDR1 SGHRS, CDR2 YFSETQ. The CDR3 is 13 residues long. V lost 5 bases and J lost 1, with 6 bases in between. Written as DNA, the CDR3 is TGCGCCAGCAGGGTCGGGAACACCGGGGAGCTGTTTTTT. Protein: CASRVGNTGELFF.

The J gene is TRBJ1-2, the V gene TRBV13; TRBD1 might be the D (6 bases). Between the trimmed V and J ends, which lost 5 bases and 4 bases, there was a span of 14 bases. Germline values: CDR1 PRHDT, CDR2 FYEKMQ (reference sequence). The CDR3 length is 14 residues. This CDR3 is CASSDQGHIYGYTF. CDR3 bases: TGTGCCAGCAGCGACCAGGGACATATCTATGGCTACACCTTC.

The V and J genes are TRBV15 and TRBJ2-7, with 7 bases fitting TRBD1. The trim removed 2 bases at V and 5 bases at J, leaving 15 bases unmatched. The V gene's germline CDR1 is LNHNV and CDR2 YYDKDF (reference sequence). CDR3 size: 17 residues. The CDR3 nucleotides are TGTGCCACCAGCAGACTTGGACAGGCCACAGGGAAAAACGAGCAGTACTTC. Translating it yields CATSRLGQATGKNEQYF. Using reference TRBV15 and TRBJ2-7 for the parts outside the CDR3, the full variable domain is DAMVIQNPRYQVTQFGKPVTLSCSQTLNHNVMYWYQQKSSQAPKLLFHYYDKDFNNEADTPDNFQSRRPNTSFCFLDIRSPGLGDTAMYLCATSRLGQATGKNEQYFGPGTRLTVT.

This clone is a singleton in its sample. The genes are TRBV5-4 and TRBJ1-2; 7 bases are a match to TRBD1. J gave up 2 bases and V 0 bases, and 16 bases lay outside the gene matches. This CDR3 has 19 residues. Per the germline V gene, CDR1 is SGHNT and CDR2 is YYREEE (reference sequence). The CDR3 spells CASSLGRQNRGRTNYGYTF. The CDR3 DNA follows: TGTGCCAGCAGCTTGGGCCGGCAAAACAGGGGACGAACGAACTATGGCTACACCTTC.

V gene TRBV30 combines with J gene TRBJ1-3; D might be TRBD1 (6 bases). The CDR3 has 15 residues. Germline loops: CDR1 GTSNPN, CDR2 SVGIG (reference sequence). Trimming took off 5 bases at V and 7 bases at J, with 21 bases between the two ends. The CDR3 spells CAWHRGGASGNTIYF. DNA of the CDR3: TGTGCCTGGCACCGTGGGGGCGCCTCCGGGAACACCATATATTTT.

The V call is TRBV10-3, the J call TRBJ1-2; D remains ambiguous. Germline CDR1 ENHRY, CDR2 SYGVKD. This CDR3 has 12 amino acids. With 2 bases removed from V and 8 bases from J, the gap between germline ends came to 9 bases. CDR3 DNA sequence: TGTGCCATCAGTGAGGTAGCAGAGGGCTACACCTTC. It codes for CAISEVAEGYTF.

The V call is TRBV28, the J call TRBJ1-5; D call uncertain. Germline-derived CDR1 and CDR2 are MDHEN and SYDVKM. CDR3 length: 13 amino acids. V was pared by 10 bases and J by 0 bases, with 10 bases between. CDR3 nucleotide sequence: TGTGCCACCTCAGAGGATAGCAATCAGCCCCAGCATTTT. Protein product: CATSEDSNQPQHF.

The chain recombines TRBV5-1 with TRBJ2-2; perhaps TRBD1 as D (5 bases). CDR1 and CDR2 (germline): SGHRS, YFSETQ. CDR3 size: 14 residues. The V end was cut by 7 bases, the J end by 7 bases, with 17 bases between. The CDR3 DNA reads as TGCGCCAGCGCTAGAGAAGGGGCGAACGGGGAGCTGTTTTTT. It specifies CASAREGANGELFF.

The genes are TRBV6-5 and TRBJ1-1, with D possibly being TRBD1 (5 bases). Germline CDR1 is MNHEY and CDR2 is SVGAGI. Trimming took off 2 bases at V and 5 bases at J, with 6 bases between the two ends. This CDR3 has 12 amino acids. CDR3: CASSYGGTEAFF. CDR3 coding DNA: TGTGCCAGCAGTTACGGGGGGACTGAAGCTTTCTTT.

The chain is built from TRBV5-1 and TRBJ2-7; the D is unclear. The CDR3 runs 12 residues. V shed 1 base and J shed 5 bases, with 7 bases lying between them. CDR1 and CDR2 from the germline V gene are SGHRS and YFSETQ. CDR3 sequence reads: CASSLSRDEQYF. The CDR3 nucleotides are TGCGCCAGCAGCTTGAGTAGAGACGAGCAGTACTTC.